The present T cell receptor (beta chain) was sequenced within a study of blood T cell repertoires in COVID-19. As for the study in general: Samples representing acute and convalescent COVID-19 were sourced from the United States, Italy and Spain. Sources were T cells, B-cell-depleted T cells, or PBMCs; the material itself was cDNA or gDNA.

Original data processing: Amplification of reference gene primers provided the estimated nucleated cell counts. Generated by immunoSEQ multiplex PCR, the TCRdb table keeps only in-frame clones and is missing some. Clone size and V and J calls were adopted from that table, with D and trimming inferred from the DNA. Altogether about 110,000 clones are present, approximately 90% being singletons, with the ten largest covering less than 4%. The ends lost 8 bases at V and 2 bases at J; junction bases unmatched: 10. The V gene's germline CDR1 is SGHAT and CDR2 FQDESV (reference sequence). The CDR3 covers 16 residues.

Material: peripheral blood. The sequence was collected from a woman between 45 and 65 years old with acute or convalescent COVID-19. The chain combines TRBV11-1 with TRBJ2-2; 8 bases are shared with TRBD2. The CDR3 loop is CASRPGREDNTGELFF. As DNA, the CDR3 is TGTGCCAGCCGCCCCGGGCGGGAGGATAACACCGGGGAGCTGTTTTTT.